One and the same sample provided the 17 T cell receptor beta chains below, sequenced in a study of blood T cell repertoires in COVID-19. Clones were sequenced by immunoSEQ multiplex PCR, and TCRdb holds only the in-frame ones, with some missing. Of roughly 200,000 clones in the sample, approximately 87% were seen once. Sequenced input: peripheral blood. These TCRs come from a woman aged 18-30 years who had recovered from COVID-19.

This rearrangement joins TRBV9 to TRBJ2-5, with 13 bases matching TRBD2. V dropped 4 bases and J dropped 4; count of bases not matched to a gene: 10. CDR1 and CDR2 from the germline V gene are SGDLS and YYNGEE. CDR3 length: 17 residues. Here the CDR3 reads CASSPWTSGGAGETQYF. CDR3 DNA: TGTGCCAGCAGCCCGTGGACTAGCGGGGGAGCGGGAGAGACCCAGTACTTC.

This sequence joins TRBV14 and TRBJ2-1, with TRBD1 as a possible D gene (6 bases). The CDR3 is 13 residues long. V dropped 8 bases and J dropped 0 bases, with 8 bases sitting between them. Germline V lookup: CDR1 SGHDN, CDR2 FVKESK. The CDR3 sequence: CASGQRSYNEQFF. The CDR3 region has the DNA TGTGCCAGCGGACAGCGCTCCTACAATGAGCAGTTCTTC.

The chain employs TRBV20-1 and TRBJ2-3; maybe TRBD2 (5 bases). CDR1 and CDR2 from the germline V gene are DFQATT and SNEGSKA (reference sequence). V was clipped by 5 bases and J by 5 bases, with 8 bases between them. This CDR3 comprises 11 residues. The CDR3: CSAPSGDTQYF. CDR3 sequence (DNA): TGCAGTGCTCCGAGCGGAGATACGCAGTATTTT.

The chain couples TRBV14 to TRBJ1-1; D not certain. The V end was cut by 4 bases, the J end by 5 bases, with 14 bases between. Per germline, CDR1 SGHDN and CDR2 FVKESK. The CDR3 covers 14 residues. The CDR3 region has the DNA TGTGCCAGCAGCCCGCCGGGGTACAATACTGAAGCTTTCTTT. It yields the protein CASSPPGYNTEAFF.

About this clone itself: At one of its ends the junction is not consistent with the germline gene, which may arise from a read error. The chain carries TRBV7-8 and TRBJ1-6; D gene ambiguous. The CDR3 sequence is 13 residues long. The germline V gene encodes CDR1 SGHVS and CDR2 FQNEAQ. The CDR3 bases are TGTGCCAGCACCTTAGACACCCAATCACCCCTCCACTTT. Protein: CASTLDTQSPLHF.

V and J are TRBV4-1 and TRBJ2-2; 7 bases align to TRBD2. This CDR3 region has 16 residues. After removal of 1 base from V and 8 bases from J, the junction contained 10 bases not matched to a gene. From germline, CDR1 is MGHRA and CDR2 YSYEKL. The CDR3 is CASSQGGRGSLGELFF. CDR3 bases: TGCGCCAGCAGCCAAGGTGGGAGGGGCTCGTTGGGGGAGCTGTTTTTT.

This clone was detected once. This chain uses TRBV3-1 (or the pseudogene TRBV3-2) with TRBJ1-4, with a weak D call TRBD1 (5 bases). Germline lookup yields CDR1 LGHDT and CDR2 YNNKEL (reference sequence). CDR3 size: 17 residues. V was shortened by 0 bases and J by 8 bases, with 19 bases between the two germline ends. The CDR3 region has the DNA TGTGCCAGCAGCCAAGATCGGGGGACGCATCTGGTCGAAAAACTGTTTTTT. Its translation is CASSQDRGTHLVEKLFF.

The chain links TRBV11-2 to TRBJ1-1; tentatively, D is TRBD1 (6 bases). Germline V gene sequence: CDR1 SGHAT, CDR2 FQNNGV. With 4 bases removed from V and 10 bases from J, the gap between germline ends came to 19 bases. This CDR3 region has 14 residues. CDR3: CASSWDMDSKGAFF. The CDR3 nucleotides are TGTGCCAGCAGCTGGGACATGGATAGCAAAGGAGCTTTCTTT.

This clone appeared a few times. The chain carries TRBV18 and TRBJ1-4; D perhaps matches TRBD1 (5 bases). From germline, CDR1 is KGHSH and CDR2 LQKENI. Trimming stripped 4 bases from V and 1 base from J, with 10 bases between. The CDR3 is 15 amino acids. The CDR3 nucleotides read TGTGCCAGCTCACGTACCGGGGGAACTAATGAAAAACTGTTTTTT. Translation gives CASSRTGGTNEKLFF.

The table lists this clone with a few counts. The chain combines TRBV4-3 with TRBJ1-4; 7 nucleotides line up with TRBD1. CDR1 and CDR2 (germline): LGHNA, YSLEER. After removal of 1 base from V and 8 bases from J, the junction contained 10 bases not matched to a gene. The CDR3 is 16 amino acids. The CDR3 protein is CASSQVLGGGGEKLFF. DNA for the CDR3: TGCGCCAGCAGCCAAGTTTTAGGGGGCGGTGGAGAAAAACTGTTTTTT.

CDR3 coding DNA: TGCGCCAGCAGCTGGGGGACTAGCGAAGAGACCCAGTACTTC. Amino acids: CASSWGTSEETQYF. The chain carries TRBV5-1 and TRBJ2-5; TRBD2 aligns across 10 bases. The CDR3 extends over 14 amino acids. CDR1 is SGHRS, CDR2 YFSETQ, per germline. V was clipped by 3 bases and J by 3 bases; unmatched bases: 2.

The rearrangement links TRBV6-5 to TRBJ2-2; no definite D call. CDR1 and CDR2 from the germline V gene are MNHEY and SVGAGI. This CDR3 is built from 14 residues. V lost 2 bases and J 4 bases, leaving 8 bases between the germline ends. CDR3 coding DNA: TGTGCCAGCAGTTACCAAGCGACCACCGGGGAGCTGTTTTTT. This encodes CASSYQATTGELFF.

The chain combines TRBV13 with TRBJ1-4; the D gene is possibly TRBD1 (5 bases). Germline CDR1 is PRHDT and CDR2 is FYEKMQ (reference sequence). V gave up 4 bases and J gave up 4 bases, with 13 bases separating them. The CDR3 totals 15 residues. Here the CDR3 DNA reads TGTGCCAGCAGCTCCTTGAGACAGTATAATGAAAAACTGTTTTTT. Its protein is CASSSLRQYNEKLFF.

This chain connects TRBV12-3 or TRBV12-4 to TRBJ2-7; D remains unclear. The V gene lost 5 bases and the J gene lost 7 bases, with 6 bases spanning the gap. The CDR3 is 10 amino acids. CDR3 coding DNA: TGTGCCAGCAGTCACAAGGAGCAGTACGTC. Translating gives CASSHKEQYV.

The chain is built from TRBV2 and TRBJ1-2; D possibly corresponds to TRBD1 (5 bases). The V and J ends lost 4 bases and 2 bases respectively, with 5 bases between them. The germline V gene has CDR1 SNHLY and CDR2 FYNNEI. CDR3 length equals 12 residues. The CDR3 DNA follows: TGTGCCAGCAGTGGACAGAACTATGGCTACACCTTC. Translated, it gives CASSGQNYGYTF. Together with reference TRBV2 and TRBJ1-2, the CDR3 gives the full variable domain: EPEVTQTPSHQVTQMGQEVILRCVPISNHLYFYWYRQILGQKVEFLVSFYNNEISEKSEIFDDQFSVERPDGSNFTLKIRSTKLEDSAMYFCASSGQNYGYTFGSGTRLTVV.

The chain combines TRBV4-3 with TRBJ1-3, with D possibly being TRBD1 (6 bases). Germline V gene sequence: CDR1 LGHNA, CDR2 YSLEER. The CDR3 runs 14 residues. Trimming took off 8 bases at V and 0 bases at J, with 11 bases between the two ends. CDR3 loop: CASQDRHSGNTIYF. For the CDR3, the DNA is TGCGCCAGCCAAGACAGGCACTCTGGAAACACCATATATTTT.

In regard to this clone: This sample also contains other DNA sequences that code for the same CDR3. The rearrangement joins TRBV7-9 to TRBJ1-5, with TRBD1 as a possible D gene (5 bases). Trimming cost V 5 bases and J 4 bases, with 12 bases left between them. The CDR3 spans 14 residues. The germline V gene has CDR1 SEHNR and CDR2 FQNEAQ (reference sequence). CDR3 amino acids: CASSPGGGNQPQHF. CDR3 nucleotide sequence: TGTGCCAGCAGCCCTGGGGGGGGGAATCAGCCCCAGCATTTT.